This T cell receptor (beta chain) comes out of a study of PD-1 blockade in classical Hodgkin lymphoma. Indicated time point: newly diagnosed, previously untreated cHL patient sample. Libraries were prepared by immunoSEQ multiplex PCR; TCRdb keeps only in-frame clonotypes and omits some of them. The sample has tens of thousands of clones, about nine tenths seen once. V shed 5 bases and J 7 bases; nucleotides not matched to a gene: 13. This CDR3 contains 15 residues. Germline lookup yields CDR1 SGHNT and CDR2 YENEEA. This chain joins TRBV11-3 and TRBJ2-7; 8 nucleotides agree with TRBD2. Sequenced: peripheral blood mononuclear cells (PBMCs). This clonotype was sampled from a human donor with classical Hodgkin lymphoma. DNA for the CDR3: TGTGCCAGCAGCCCAGGGCCGGGAGGGATGGGAGAGCAGTACTTC. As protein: CASSPGPGGMGEQYF.